A single sample gave rise to the 19 T cell receptor beta chains below, sequenced in a study of blood T cells in healthy people across ages. The second PCR ran about 6 to 11 cycles with a sample-barcoded 5' primer and J-beta primers. TCRdb itself ran the 5' RACE reads through MiXCR, one entry per CDR3 protein. Here the sample spans roughly 860,000 distinct CDR3 sequences, roughly 60% being singletons. The sample was blood. Receptors originate from a man aged 25 to 40 in good health.

The CDR3 coding sequence is TGTGCCAGCAGTGACGGGTTCTATGGCTACACCTTC. Its protein is CASSDGFYGYTF. J is TRBJ1-2 and V is TRBV2; no firm D call. Trimming stripped 3 bases from V and 4 bases from J, with 6 bases between. CDR3 size: 12 residues. Germline assignment: CDR1 SNHLY and CDR2 FYNNEI. The variable domain in full, with the rest retrieved from reference TRBV2 and TRBJ1-2, is EPEVTQTPSHQVTQMGQEVILRCVPISNHLYFYWYRQILGQKVEFLVSFYNNEISEKSEIFDDQFSVERPDGSNFTLKIRSTKLEDSAMYFCASSDGFYGYTFGSGTRLTVV.

This clonotype was observed a few times. This rearrangement joins TRBV3-1 to TRBJ2-3; D possibly corresponds to TRBD2 (6 bases). Germline CDR1 is LGHDT and CDR2 is YNNKEL (reference sequence). The CDR3 spans 13 residues. The V end lost 7 bases, the J end lost 1 base, and 9 bases lay between the germline ends. CDR3 nucleotides: TGTGCCAGCACCCCGGGGGGCACAGATACGCAGTATTTT. Translation: CASTPGGTDTQYF.

This chain links TRBV6-2 or TRBV6-3 with TRBJ2-7; no firm D call. The DNA end favors TRBJ2-5, so the J call may be wrong. CDR3 length equals 15 residues. Per germline, CDR1 MNHEY and CDR2 SVGEGT. CDR3 nucleotides: TGTGCCAGCTGCTCCGCGGACGGCCACCAAGAGACCCAGTACTTC. Translation: CASCSADGHQETQYF.

This clonotype was recorded at least ten times. This chain links TRBV9 with TRBJ2-1; the match to TRBD2 covers 12 bases. Germline V gene lookup returns CDR1 SGDLS and CDR2 YYNGEE. This CDR3 is built from 16 residues. J lost 4 bases, V lost 3 bases, and 5 bases had no gene match. The CDR3 region is CASSGIGTSGYNEQFF. The CDR3 DNA follows: TGTGCCAGCAGCGGGATTGGGACTAGCGGGTACAATGAGCAGTTCTTC.

This clonotype was detected a few times. The chain is built from TRBV4-3 and TRBJ1-2; D possibly corresponds to TRBD1 (5 bases). Germline lookup yields CDR1 LGHNA and CDR2 YSLEER. The CDR3 is 13 amino acids. V lost 4 bases, J lost 2 bases, and 8 bases lay in between. DNA of the CDR3: TGCGCCAGCAGCCTCCACAGGAACTATGGCTACACCTTC. Protein: CASSLHRNYGYTF.

The chain has TRBV7-2 and TRBJ1-5, with 8 bases fitting TRBD1. V gave up 1 base and J gave up 4 bases; unmatched junction bases: 9. Germline V gene lookup returns CDR1 SGHTA and CDR2 FQGNSA. This CDR3 contains 17 residues. CDR3 protein: CASSLGRGQVLNQPQHF. In DNA form, the CDR3 reads TGTGCCAGCAGCTTAGGAAGGGGACAGGTCCTTAATCAGCCCCAGCATTTT.

The chain combines TRBV9 with TRBJ2-1; 10 positions match TRBD2. J was trimmed by 8 bases and V by 3 bases; bases with no gene match: 11. CDR3 length equals 16 residues. The V gene's germline CDR1 is SGDLS and CDR2 YYNGEE. The DNA for the CDR3 is TGTGCCAGCAGCGGAAGCAGCGGGGGGGCTTCCCATGAGCAGTTCTTC. This translates into CASSGSSGGASHEQFF.

Note on this clonotype: At one of its ends the junction is not consistent with the germline gene, which may arise from a read error. V is TRBV9 and J is TRBJ2-3; the match to TRBD2 covers 10 bases. From germline, CDR1 is SGDLS and CDR2 YYNGEE. This CDR3 contains 14 residues. For the CDR3, the DNA is TGCGCCAGCAGCGGGGGGGGCAGCACAGATACGCAGTATTTT. This translates into CASSGGGSTDTQYF.

This chain connects TRBV7-2 to TRBJ2-7, with TRBD1 matching 9 bases. In germline, CDR1 is SGHTA, CDR2 FQGNSA. J lost 0 bases, V lost 5 bases, and 8 bases had no gene match. This CDR3 spans 16 amino acids. This CDR3 reads CASSPGGQGSSYEQYF. The CDR3 DNA sequence: TGTGCCAGCAGCCCAGGTGGACAGGGGAGCTCCTACGAGCAGTACTTC. Supplemented by reference TRBV7-2 and TRBJ2-7, the full variable domain reads GAGVSQSPSNKVTEKGKDVELRCDPISGHTALYWYRQSLGQGLEFLIYFQGNSAPDKSGLPSDRFSAERTGGSVSTLTIQRTQQEDSAVYLCASSPGGQGSSYEQYFGPGTRLTVT.

The chain couples TRBV12-3 or TRBV12-4 to TRBJ2-1, with TRBD1 matching 10 bases. The CDR3 has 16 amino acids. J was trimmed by 9 bases and V by 3 bases; bases with no gene match: 11. The DNA for the CDR3 is TGTGCCAGCAGTTTCCCGACAGGGGGCGCAGTGGGTGAGCAGTTCTTC. Protein sequence: CASSFPTGGAVGEQFF.

The chain recombines TRBV5-1 with TRBJ1-5; 7 nucleotides line up with TRBD1. The CDR3 has 16 amino acids. The J segment lost 2 bases and the V segment lost 4 bases, leaving 9 bases of the junction unmatched. The germline V gene encodes CDR1 SGHRS and CDR2 YFSETQ. In nucleotides, the CDR3 is TGCGCCAGCAGCCGGGACGGGACAGACCGCAATCAGCCCCAGCATTTT. Encoded protein: CASSRDGTDRNQPQHF.

V usage is TRBV12-3 or TRBV12-4 and J usage is TRBJ1-5; TRBD1 might be the D (5 bases). The ends were cut back, 6 bases at V and 9 bases at J, with 18 bases in the middle. This CDR3 comprises 14 residues. In DNA, the CDR3 is TGTGCCAGCAGGTCCGGGACCATGGTAACGCCCCAGCATTTT. Residues: CASRSGTMVTPQHF.

The V call is TRBV20-1, the J call TRBJ1-3; no firm D call. Germline CDR1 and CDR2: DFQATT and SNEGSKA (reference sequence). V lost 4 bases, J lost 0 bases, and 10 bases lay in between. CDR3 length equals 14 residues. This chain's CDR3 is CSAMGFYSGNTIYF. CDR3 coding DNA: TGCAGTGCTATGGGGTTCTACTCTGGAAACACCATATATTTT.

V gene TRBV7-2 combines with J gene TRBJ2-4, with 7 bases aligning to TRBD1. V lost 5 bases and J lost 1; bases outside the gene matches: 14. The germline gives CDR1 SGHTA, CDR2 FQGNSA. The CDR3 runs to 18 residues. The CDR3 reads CASSPRQGRDAAKNIQYF. Written as DNA, the CDR3 is TGTGCCAGCAGCCCACGACAGGGAAGGGATGCGGCCAAAAACATTCAGTACTTC.

This chain connects TRBV7-2 to TRBJ2-6; 7 bases fit TRBD2. The ends lost 5 bases at V and 0 bases at J; junction bases unmatched: 13. From germline, CDR1 is SGHTA and CDR2 FQGNSA. The CDR3 extends over 19 amino acids. In nucleotides, the CDR3 is TGTGCCAGCAGCCCCAGCGGGGAATCTCAGACCTCTGGGGCCAACGTCCTGACTTTC. Encoded protein: CASSPSGESQTSGANVLTF. The whole variable domain, filled in from reference TRBV7-2 and TRBJ2-6, reads GAGVSQSPSNKVTEKGKDVELRCDPISGHTALYWYRQSLGQGLEFLIYFQGNSAPDKSGLPSDRFSAERTGGSVSTLTIQRTQQEDSAVYLCASSPSGESQTSGANVLTFGAGSRLTVL.

The rearrangement uses TRBV27 and TRBJ1-6, with 11 bases matching TRBD1. The germline gives CDR1 MNHEY, CDR2 SMNVEV (reference sequence). There are 17 residues in the CDR3. With V trimmed by 7 bases and J by 0 bases, 5 bases remained unmatched. CDR3: CASMKGTGGSYNSPLHF. CDR3 sequence (DNA): TGTGCCAGCATGAAGGGGACAGGGGGCTCCTATAATTCACCCCTCCACTTT.

The chain couples TRBV6-5 to TRBJ2-6, with D unclear. The V gene's germline CDR1 is MNHEY and CDR2 SVGAGI. The CDR3 has 18 residues. Between the trimmed V and J ends, which lost 2 bases and 0 bases, there was a span of 14 bases. The CDR3 sequence is CASSYIGPLHSGANVLTF. CDR3 DNA sequence: TGTGCCAGCAGTTACATAGGACCCCTGCACTCTGGGGCCAACGTCCTGACTTTC.

The J gene is TRBJ2-1, the V gene TRBV2; D is possibly TRBD1 (5 bases). The CDR3 has 13 residues. Trimming pared 10 bases from V and 3 bases from J, leaving 13 bases between. Germline values: CDR1 SNHLY, CDR2 FYNNEI. CDR3 sequence reads: CATRQGGYNEQFF. CDR3 nucleotides: TGTGCCACCCGGCAGGGTGGCTACAATGAGCAGTTCTTC.

This chain links TRBV18 with TRBJ2-7; D remains unclear. The V end was cut by 0 bases, the J end by 0 bases, with 12 bases between. Germline CDR1 is KGHSH and CDR2 is LQKENI. The CDR3 totals 16 residues. The CDR3 bases are TGTGCCAGCTCACCACCGAGTACTTCTGTCTCCTACGAGCAGTACTTC. Its protein is CASSPPSTSVSYEQYF.